This TCR beta chain was captured in a study of response to subunit inactivated influenza vaccine. The CDR3 covers 16 residues. Germline CDR1 is MNHEY and CDR2 is SVGAGI. V lost 0 bases, J lost 2 bases, and 11 bases lay in between. Each CDR3 protein gets one entry after TCRdb re-called the RT-PCR reads with MiXCR. The sample includes more than 700,000 distinct CDR3 sequences, approximately 22% of them seen just once. With regard to this clonotype: What it binds is unknown.

Findings of the study overall: The study's authors posited that every seasonal influenza vaccination enlists few new T cells.

The TCR originated in a man aged 50-60 years who received an inactivated influenza vaccine. The V and J genes are TRBV6-5 and TRBJ2-1, with a weak D call TRBD1 (6 bases). Sequences were derived from PBMCs from blood, sampled roughly 5 days after vaccination. In DNA form, the CDR3 reads TGTGCCAGCAGTTACTCTATCGCAGGGGCCTACAATGAGCAGTTCTTC. The encoded protein is CASSYSIAGAYNEQFF.